The clone carrying this TCR beta chain occurred a few times. Its matching antigen is unknown. This sample was taken from a study of blood T cells in healthy people across ages. Then a second PCR, running about 7 to 11 cycles, was carried out with a sample-barcoded 5' primer and a J-beta primer mix. TCRdb passed the 5' RACE reads through MiXCR, listing each CDR3 protein once. The repertoire holds about 800,000 distinct CDR3 sequences, with 58% as singletons. In terms of origin and age, donors were healthy Caucasian individuals from Russia aged roughly 6 to 95. Staff drew around 10 milliliters of peripheral blood from each donor. Trimming took off 7 bases at V and 0 bases at J, with 16 bases between the two ends. The CDR3 length is 15 residues. The germline V gene has CDR1 SEHNR and CDR2 FQNEAQ (reference sequence). Study results and limitations: Observed TCR beta diversity per million T cells went down as age went up. This fall followed a roughly linear course with age.

The genes are TRBV7-9 and TRBJ2-7; D tentatively fits TRBD1 or TRBD2 (6 bases each). The clonotype originates from a man aged 25 to 45 in good health. Sequencing was done on a sample of blood. In nucleotides, the CDR3 is TGTGCCAGCACGGGAGCAGGGGCTTCCTCCTACGAGCAGTACTTC. Protein sequence: CASTGAGASSYEQYF.